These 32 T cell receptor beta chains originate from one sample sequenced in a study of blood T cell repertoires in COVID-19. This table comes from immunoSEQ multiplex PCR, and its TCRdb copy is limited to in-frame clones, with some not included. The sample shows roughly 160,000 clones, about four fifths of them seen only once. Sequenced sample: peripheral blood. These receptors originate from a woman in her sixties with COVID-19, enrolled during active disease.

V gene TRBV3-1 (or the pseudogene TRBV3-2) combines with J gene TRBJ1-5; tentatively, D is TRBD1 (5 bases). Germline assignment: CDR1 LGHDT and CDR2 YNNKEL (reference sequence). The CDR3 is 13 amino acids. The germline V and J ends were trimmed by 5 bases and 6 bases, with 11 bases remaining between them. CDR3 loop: CASSSGLGQPQHF. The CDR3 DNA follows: TGTGCCAGCAGCTCAGGGTTGGGTCAGCCCCAGCATTTT.

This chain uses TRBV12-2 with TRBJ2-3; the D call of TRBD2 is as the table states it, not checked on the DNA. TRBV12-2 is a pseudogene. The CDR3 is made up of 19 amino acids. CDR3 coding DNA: TGTGCAAGTCGCTTCCCGATTAAGCGGGCTTTCATCTGCACAGATACGCAGTATTTT. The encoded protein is CASRFPIKRAFICTDTQYF.

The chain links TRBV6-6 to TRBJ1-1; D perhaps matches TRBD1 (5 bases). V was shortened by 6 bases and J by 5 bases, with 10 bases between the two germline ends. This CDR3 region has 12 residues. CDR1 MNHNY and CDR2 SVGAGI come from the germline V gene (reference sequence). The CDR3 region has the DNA TGTGCCAGCAGCTCGGACACGACTGAAGCTTTCTTT. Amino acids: CASSSDTTEAFF.

The CDR3 loop is CAISVQATSEQFF. The CDR3 region has the DNA TGTGCCATCAGTGTACAGGCCACCTCTGAGCAGTTCTTC. The chain uses TRBV10-3 and TRBJ2-1; possible D gene TRBD1, 5 bases. The germline V gene encodes CDR1 ENHRY and CDR2 SYGVKD. V was pared by 4 bases and J by 9 bases, with 13 bases between. CDR3 length equals 13 residues.

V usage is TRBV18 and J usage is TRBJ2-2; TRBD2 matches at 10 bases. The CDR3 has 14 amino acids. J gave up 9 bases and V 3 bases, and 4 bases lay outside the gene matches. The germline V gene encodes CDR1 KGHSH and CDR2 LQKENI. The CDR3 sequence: CASSPWTSGWELFF. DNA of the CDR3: TGTGCCAGCTCACCGTGGACTAGCGGTTGGGAGCTGTTTTTT.

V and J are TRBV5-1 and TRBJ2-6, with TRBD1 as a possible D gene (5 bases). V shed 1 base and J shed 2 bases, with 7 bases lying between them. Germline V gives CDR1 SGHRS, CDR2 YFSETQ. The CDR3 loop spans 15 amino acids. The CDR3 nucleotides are TGCGCCAGCAGCTTGAGACAGACTGGGGCCAACGTCCTGACTTTC. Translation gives CASSLRQTGANVLTF.

The CDR3 DNA sequence: TGTGCCACCAGCAGAGAGCCTAGCGGGGGGAGAAATGAGCAGTTCTTC. This encodes CATSREPSGGRNEQFF. This chain links TRBV15 with TRBJ2-1, with 11 bases that match TRBD2. Germline V CDR1 and CDR2: LNHNV, YYDKDF (reference sequence). The V gene end was trimmed by 0 bases and the J gene end by 7 bases; junction bases not matched to a gene: 5. This CDR3 has 16 residues.

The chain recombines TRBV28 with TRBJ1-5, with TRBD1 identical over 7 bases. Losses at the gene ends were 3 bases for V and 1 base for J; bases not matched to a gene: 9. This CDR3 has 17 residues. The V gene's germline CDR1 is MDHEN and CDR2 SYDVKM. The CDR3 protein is CASSFPLIGGSNQPQHF. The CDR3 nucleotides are TGTGCCAGCAGTTTTCCCTTGATAGGGGGCAGCAATCAGCCCCAGCATTTT.

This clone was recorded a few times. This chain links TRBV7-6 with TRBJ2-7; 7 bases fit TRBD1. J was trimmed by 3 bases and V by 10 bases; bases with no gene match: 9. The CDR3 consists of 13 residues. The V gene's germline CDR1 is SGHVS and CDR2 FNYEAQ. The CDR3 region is CATSQGQSYEQYV. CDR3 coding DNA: TGTGCCACCTCCCAGGGACAGAGCTACGAGCAGTACGTC.

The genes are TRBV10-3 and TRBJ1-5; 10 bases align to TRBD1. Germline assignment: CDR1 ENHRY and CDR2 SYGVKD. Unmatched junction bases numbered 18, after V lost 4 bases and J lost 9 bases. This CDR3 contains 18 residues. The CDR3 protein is CAISATSYRDRGDGPQHF. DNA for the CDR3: TGTGCCATCAGTGCCACCTCCTACCGGGACAGGGGCGATGGGCCCCAGCATTTT.

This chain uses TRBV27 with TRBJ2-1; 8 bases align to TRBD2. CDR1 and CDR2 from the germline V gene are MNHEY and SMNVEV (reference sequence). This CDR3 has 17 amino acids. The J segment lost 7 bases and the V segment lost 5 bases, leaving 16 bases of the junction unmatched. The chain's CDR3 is CASSPPLGAGVRNEQFF. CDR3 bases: TGTGCCAGCAGTCCCCCCCTTGGAGCGGGAGTTAGGAATGAGCAGTTCTTC.

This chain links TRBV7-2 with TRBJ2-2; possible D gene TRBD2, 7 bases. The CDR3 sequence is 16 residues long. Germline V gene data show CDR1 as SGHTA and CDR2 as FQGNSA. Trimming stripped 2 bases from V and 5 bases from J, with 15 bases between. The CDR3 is CASSLRGALRTGELFF. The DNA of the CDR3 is TGTGCCAGCAGCTTACGGGGGGCCCTGCGGACCGGGGAGCTGTTTTTT.

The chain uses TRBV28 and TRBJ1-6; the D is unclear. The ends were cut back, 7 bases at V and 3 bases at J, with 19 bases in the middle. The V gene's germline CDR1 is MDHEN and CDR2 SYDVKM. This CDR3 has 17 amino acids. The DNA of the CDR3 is TGTGCCAGCACCCTCAAGAGAGGGAATTACTATAATTCACCCCTCCACTTT. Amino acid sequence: CASTLKRGNYYNSPLHF.

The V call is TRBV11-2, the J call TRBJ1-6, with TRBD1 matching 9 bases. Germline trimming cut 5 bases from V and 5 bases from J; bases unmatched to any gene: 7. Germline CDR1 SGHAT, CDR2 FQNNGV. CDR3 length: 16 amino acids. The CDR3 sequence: CASSPGTGSHNSPLHF. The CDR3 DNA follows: TGTGCCAGCAGCCCTGGGACAGGGTCCCATAATTCACCCCTCCACTTT.

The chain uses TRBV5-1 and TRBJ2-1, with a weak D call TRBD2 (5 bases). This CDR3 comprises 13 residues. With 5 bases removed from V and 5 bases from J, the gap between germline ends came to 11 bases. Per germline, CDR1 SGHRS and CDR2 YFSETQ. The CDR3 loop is CASRDPADNEQFF. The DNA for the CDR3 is TGCGCCAGCAGGGACCCAGCGGACAATGAGCAGTTCTTC.

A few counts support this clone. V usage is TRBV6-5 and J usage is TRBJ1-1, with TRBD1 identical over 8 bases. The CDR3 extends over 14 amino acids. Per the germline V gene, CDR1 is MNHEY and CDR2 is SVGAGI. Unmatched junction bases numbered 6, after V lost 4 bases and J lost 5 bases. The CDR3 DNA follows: TGTGCCAGCAGTTCCCGACAGGGGCAAACTGAAGCTTTCTTT. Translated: CASSSRQGQTEAFF.

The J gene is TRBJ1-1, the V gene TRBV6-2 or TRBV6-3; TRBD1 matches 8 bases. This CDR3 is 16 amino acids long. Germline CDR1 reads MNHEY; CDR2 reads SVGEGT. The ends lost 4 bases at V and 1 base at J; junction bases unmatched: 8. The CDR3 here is CASSWETGVENTEAFF. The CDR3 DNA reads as TGTGCCAGCAGTTGGGAGACAGGGGTTGAGAACACTGAAGCTTTCTTT.

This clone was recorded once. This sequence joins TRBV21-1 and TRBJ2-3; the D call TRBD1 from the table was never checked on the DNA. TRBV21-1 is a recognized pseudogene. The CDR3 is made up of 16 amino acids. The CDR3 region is CASSKDRLGAQDTQYF. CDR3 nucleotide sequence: TGTGCCAGCAGCAAAGACCGCCTAGGGGCACAAGATACGCAGTATTTT.

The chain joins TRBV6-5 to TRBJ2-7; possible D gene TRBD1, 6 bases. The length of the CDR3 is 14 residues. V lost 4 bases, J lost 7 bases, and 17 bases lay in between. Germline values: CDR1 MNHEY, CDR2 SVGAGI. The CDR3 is CASSFRQDAWEQYV. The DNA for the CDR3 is TGTGCCAGCAGTTTCCGACAGGACGCCTGGGAGCAGTACGTC.

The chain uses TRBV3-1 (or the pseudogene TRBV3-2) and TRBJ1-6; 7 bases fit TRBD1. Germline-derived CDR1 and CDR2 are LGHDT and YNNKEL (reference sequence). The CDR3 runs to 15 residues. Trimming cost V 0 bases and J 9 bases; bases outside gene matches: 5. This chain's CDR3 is CASSQERGRSSPLHF. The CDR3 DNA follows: TGTGCCAGCAGCCAAGAGAGGGGGCGCAGTTCACCCCTCCACTTT.

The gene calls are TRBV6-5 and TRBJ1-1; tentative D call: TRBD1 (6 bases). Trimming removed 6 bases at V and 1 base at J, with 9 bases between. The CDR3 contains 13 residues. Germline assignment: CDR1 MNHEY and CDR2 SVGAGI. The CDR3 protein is CASSRGRNTEAFF. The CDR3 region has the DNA TGTGCCAGCAGCAGGGGCAGGAACACTGAAGCTTTCTTT.

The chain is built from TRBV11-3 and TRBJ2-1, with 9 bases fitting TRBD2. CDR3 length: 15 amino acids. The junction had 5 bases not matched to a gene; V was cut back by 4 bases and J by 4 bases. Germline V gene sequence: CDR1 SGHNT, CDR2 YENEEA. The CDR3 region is CASSYGLAPYNEQFF. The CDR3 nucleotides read TGTGCCAGCAGCTACGGACTAGCGCCTTACAATGAGCAGTTCTTC.

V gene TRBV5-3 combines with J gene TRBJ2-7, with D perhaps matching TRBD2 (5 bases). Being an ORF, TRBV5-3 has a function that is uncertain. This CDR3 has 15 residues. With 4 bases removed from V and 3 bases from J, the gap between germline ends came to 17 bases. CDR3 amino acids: CARSHPDSRDYEQYF. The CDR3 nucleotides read TGTGCCAGAAGCCACCCGGACTCCCGGGACTACGAGCAGTACTTC.

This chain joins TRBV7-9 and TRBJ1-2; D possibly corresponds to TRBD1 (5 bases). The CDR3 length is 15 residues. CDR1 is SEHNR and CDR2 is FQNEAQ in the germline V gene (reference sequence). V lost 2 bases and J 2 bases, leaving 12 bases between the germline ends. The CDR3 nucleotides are TGTGCCAGCAGCTTATGGGGGGAATTGAACTATGGCTACACCTTC. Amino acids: CASSLWGELNYGYTF.

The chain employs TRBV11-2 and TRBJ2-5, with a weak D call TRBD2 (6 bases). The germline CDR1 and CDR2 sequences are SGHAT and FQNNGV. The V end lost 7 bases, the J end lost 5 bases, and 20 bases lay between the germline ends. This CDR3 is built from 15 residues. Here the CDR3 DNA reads TGTGCCAGCACCGGAGGGACGATGTACGGGGAGACCCAGTACTTC. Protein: CASTGGTMYGETQYF.

Written as DNA, the CDR3 is TGTGCCAGCAGCCTCTCCGGACAGGGAAGCGCCTACGAGCAGTACTTC. Translated: CASSLSGQGSAYEQYF. The V gene is TRBV7-2, the J gene TRBJ2-7, with TRBD1 matching 8 bases. J gave up 2 bases and V 5 bases, and 11 bases lay outside the gene matches. There are 16 residues in the CDR3. Germline CDR1 is SGHTA and CDR2 is FQGNSA.

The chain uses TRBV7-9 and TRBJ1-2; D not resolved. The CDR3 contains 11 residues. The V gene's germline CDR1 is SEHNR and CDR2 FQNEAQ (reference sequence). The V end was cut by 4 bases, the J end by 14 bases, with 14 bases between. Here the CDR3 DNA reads TGTGCCAGCAGCTCGGGATTGGGGAAAACCTTC. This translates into CASSSGLGKTF.

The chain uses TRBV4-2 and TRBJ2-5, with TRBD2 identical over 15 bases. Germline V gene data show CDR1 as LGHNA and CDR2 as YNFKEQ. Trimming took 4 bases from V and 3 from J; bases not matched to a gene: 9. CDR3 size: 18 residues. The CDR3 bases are TGTGCCAGCAGCCTCGGGACTAGCGGGAGGAGGGGAGAAGAGACCCAGTACTTC. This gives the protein CASSLGTSGRRGEETQYF.

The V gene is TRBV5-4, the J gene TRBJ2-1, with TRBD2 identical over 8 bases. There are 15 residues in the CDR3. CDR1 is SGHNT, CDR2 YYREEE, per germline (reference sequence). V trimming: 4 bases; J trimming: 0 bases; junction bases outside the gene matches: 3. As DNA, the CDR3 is TGTGCCAGCAGCGCTAGCGGGCGCTCCTACAATGAGCAGTTCTTC. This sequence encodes CASSASGRSYNEQFF.

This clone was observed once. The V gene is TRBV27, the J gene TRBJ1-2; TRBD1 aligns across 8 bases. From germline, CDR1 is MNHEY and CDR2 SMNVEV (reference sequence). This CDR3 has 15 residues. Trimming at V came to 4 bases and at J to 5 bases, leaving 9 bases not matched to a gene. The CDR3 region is CASSSSRTGRYGYTF. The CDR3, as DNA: TGTGCCAGCAGTTCTTCCCGGACAGGGCGGTATGGCTACACCTTC.

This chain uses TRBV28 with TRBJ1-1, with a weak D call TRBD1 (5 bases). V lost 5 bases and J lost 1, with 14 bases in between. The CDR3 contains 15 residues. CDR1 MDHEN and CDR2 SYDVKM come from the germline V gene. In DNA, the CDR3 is TGTGCCAGCAGTCCCCCCGGACACTCGAACACTGAAGCTTTCTTT. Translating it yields CASSPPGHSNTEAFF.

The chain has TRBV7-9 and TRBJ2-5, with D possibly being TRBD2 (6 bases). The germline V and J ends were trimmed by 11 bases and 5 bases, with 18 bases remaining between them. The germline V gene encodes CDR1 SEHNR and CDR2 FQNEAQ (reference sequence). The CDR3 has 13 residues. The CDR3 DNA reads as TGTGCCGGTCAACGAGGCGGGATGGAGACCCAGTACTTC. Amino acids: CAGQRGGMETQYF.